This T cell receptor beta chain was identified during a study of cytomegalovirus exposure and HLA in healthy donors. At the level of the study: There were around 390 genotyped donors. Of these, about 81% fell in the genetic ancestry cluster associated with self-reported Caucasian donors. The study's findings and limits: Previous analysis showed most TCR beta V segments were productive about 87% or about 30% of the time. TCR beta sequences reportedly predicted most subjects' HLA-A and HLA-B alleles accurately.

V lost 2 bases, J lost 8 bases, and 0 bases stayed unmatched. Germline loops: CDR1 SGHTA, CDR2 FQGTGA. The CDR3 loop spans 15 amino acids. A remark on this clone: What it binds is unknown.

It was with 60 Vbeta and 13 Jbeta primers that the PCR ran. Measured with immunoSEQ multiplex PCR; TCRdb has only the in-frame clones, and not every one. The sample has more than 150,000 clones; 75% to 85% are singletons. This sequence was found in a boy aged 5-17 years in good health and CMV-seronegative. This sequence joins TRBV7-3 and TRBJ2-1, with 16 positions matching TRBD2. Sequencing was done on a sample of PBMCs. The chain's CDR3 is CASSLGTSGRDEQFF. CDR3 coding DNA: TGTGCCAGCAGCTTAGGGACTAGCGGGAGGGATGAGCAGTTCTTC.